Listed below are T cell receptor beta chains from one sample, sequenced in a study of shared clonotypes between healthy human individuals. Here immunoSEQ multiplex PCR was the method, and the copy in TCRdb shows in-frame clones only, minus some. Of around 2.5 million clones listed, under 95% were seen once; the top ten hold approximately 0.35%. Input material: naive CD4+ T cells from PBMCs. These receptors were obtained from a man between 18 and 29 years old in good health. Some clones in this sample may be carry-over from other donors' samples. Each CDR3 is given with its conserved first and last residue. The D gene is left open where the match is weak. Some rows mark clone size as missing; the rest say once, few, many or name a class of expanded clone.

NA TRBJ1-1 TRBV18 13 NA TGTGCCAGCTCACCGGGGAGCCAAGGGTTAGCTTTCTTT CASSPGSQGLAFF
once TRBJ2-1 TRBV2 17 TRBD2 TGTGCCAGCAGGCTCGGGGCTAGCGGGCTGAGGGTAAATGAGCAGTTCTTC CASRLGASGLRVNEQFF
NA TRBJ1-1 TRBV5-1 14 NA TGCGCCAGCAGCTTGGACAGGGTAGGGACTGAAGCTTTCTTT CASSLDRVGTEAFF
NA TRBJ2-3 TRBV10-3 13 NA TGTGCCATTAGCGGGCAGGGGGCAGATACGCAGTATTTT CAISGQGADTQYF
NA TRBJ2-5 TRBV5-1 15 NA TGCGCCAGCAGCCCGGGCGGCGGGTCGGCGGAGACCCAGTACTTC CASSPGGGSAETQYF
once TRBJ1-1 TRBV4-2 14 NA TGTGCCAGCAGCCAAGTCCTTATGAACACTGAAGCTTTCTTT CASSQVLMNTEAFF
few TRBJ1-3 TRBV2 14 NA TGTGCCAGCAGTGACAGGTCGCGTGGAAACACCATATATTTT CASSDRSRGNTIYF
NA TRBJ1-2 TRBV7-6 16 NA TGTGCCAGCAGCGAACTATACAGGGTTCTTAGCTATGGCTACACCTTC CASSELYRVLSYGYTF
NA TRBJ2-6 TRBV18 19 TRBD1 TGTGCCAGCTCACACGGAAGGGGACAGGGGGCTTCTGGGGCCAACGTCCTGACTTTC CASSHGRGQGASGANVLTF
NA TRBJ1-2 TRBV5-1 17 NA TGCGCCAGCAGCGCCCGGAGGGTAGGGAATAAGGACTATGGCTACACCTTC CASSARRVGNKDYGYTF
NA TRBJ2-3 TRBV6-5 15 TRBD2 TGTGCCAGCAGTTTCAGCGGGGCTAGCACAGATACGCAGTATTTT CASSFSGASTDTQYF
NA TRBJ2-3 TRBV30 14 TRBD2 TGTGCCCATGGACTAGCGGGAGTTCCAGATACGCAGTATTTT CAHGLAGVPDTQYF